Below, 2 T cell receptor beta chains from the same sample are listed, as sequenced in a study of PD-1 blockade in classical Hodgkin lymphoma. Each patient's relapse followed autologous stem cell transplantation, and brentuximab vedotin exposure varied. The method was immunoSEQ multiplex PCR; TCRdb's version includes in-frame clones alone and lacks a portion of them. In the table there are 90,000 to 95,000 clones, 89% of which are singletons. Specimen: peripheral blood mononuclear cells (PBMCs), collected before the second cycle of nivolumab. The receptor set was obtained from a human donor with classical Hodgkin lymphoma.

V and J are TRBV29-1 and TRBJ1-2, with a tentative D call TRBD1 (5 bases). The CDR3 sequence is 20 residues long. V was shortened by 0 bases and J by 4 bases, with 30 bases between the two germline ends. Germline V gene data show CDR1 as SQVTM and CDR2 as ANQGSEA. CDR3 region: CSVEDWGGREMGGYLYGYTF. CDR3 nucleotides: TGCAGCGTTGAAGACTGGGGGGGGAGAGAGATGGGCGGCTACCTCTATGGCTACACCTTC.

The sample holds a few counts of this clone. The CDR3 DNA reads as TGTGCCAGCAGCATCCCTCGCGACACTGAAGCTTTCTTT. It is translated as CASSIPRDTEAFF. The V and J genes are TRBV7-9 and TRBJ1-1; D is uncertain. V dropped 5 bases and J dropped 3 bases, with 10 bases sitting between them. The CDR3 runs 13 residues. Germline V CDR1 and CDR2: SEHNR, FQNEAQ (reference sequence).